This T cell receptor (beta chain) emerged from a study of cytotoxic CD8 clonotypes in ibrutinib-treated CLL (dated by TCRdb to 2020 to 2023). A note on the overall study: The cohort had 11 relapsed/refractory and 15 treatment-naive patients; 17 to 18 were IGHV unmutated. Responses were partial in around 25 patients and complete in 2; after median around 65 months follow-up, some 14 stayed in remission and 12 progressed. Response samples were taken after a median of about a year on treatment, ranging from about 6 to 36 months. An average of 255,043 productive templates and 94,082 productive rearrangements was obtained per sample. Longitudinal samples were available for about 30% of the roughly 86 trial participants. Cryopreserved peripheral blood mononuclear cells were collected before treatment, at response, and at either disease progression or sustained remission. Every sample from remission and from progressive disease was obtained while the patients were still on ibrutinib. Study-level results and caveats: At baseline, clonality was higher than in age-matched healthy donors and showed a strong correlation with circulating CD8+ T-cell counts. Sampling times were not matched between sustained-remission and progressing patients, and lymph node repertoires were not studied. Public clonotypes were found to be uncommon and were observed to contract or remain stable during treatment; the increase in clonality was shown to reflect expansion of private clonotypes at ibrutinib response. Clonality rose at ibrutinib response, remained stable during sustained remission, and dropped back toward baseline at progression.

The time point label of this sample denotes: approximately 2 years on ibrutinib. For TCR beta library preparation, roughly 2 micrograms of genomic DNA was extracted from cryopreserved PBMCs. High-throughput TCR beta sequencing was performed on longitudinal blood samples from CLL patients receiving ibrutinib monotherapy. The patients were enrolled in a single-center, open-label phase 2 trial of ibrutinib monotherapy. Trimmed from V: 5 bases; trimmed from J: 7 bases; junction bases lacking a gene match: 11. The germline V gene (reference sequence) yields MNHNY for CDR1 and SVGAGI for CDR2. From the cysteine through the phenylalanine, the CDR3 covers 16 amino acids. Only CDR3 DNA remains: 48 bases, in frame from the first base. On a MiSeq, deep resolution sequencing aimed for a depth between 1 in 1 million and 1 in 200,000 T cells, with each clonotype covered 10x on average. TCR beta libraries were generated with the immunoSEQ hsTCRB Kit. Per the source publication's procedure: ImmunoSEQ Data Assistant and ImmunoSEQ Analyzer were used for data analysis, and V, D and J genes were assigned according to IMGT definitions. Clonality was computed as one minus normalized Shannon entropy of productive rearrangement frequencies, ranging from 0 to 1. Only overrepresented clonotypes making up at least 0.05% of the repertoire of each patient were included in the public clonotype analysis. Fewer than 15 repertoires from age-matched healthy donors, obtained from immuneACCESS, served as clonality controls. The source is immuneACCESS, and TCRdb retained only in-frame sequences with V and J called. Part of the clones is not carried over; for the studies checked, unresolved V genes explain less than half of this, and the remainder is unexplained. V, J and clone size were drawn from that table, and D and trimming were deduced from the DNA. The sample includes about 26,000 clones, with 85% observed a single time. The ten largest account for 7.5% to 9.5% of the sample.

For this clone: This receptor's antigen is unknown. One base away there is no much larger clone; base qualities are not given.

The V gene is TRBV6-6 and the J gene is TRBJ1-2; TRBD1 agrees with 12 junctional bases. This TCR was recovered from a human donor with chronic lymphocytic leukemia. The source material was PBMCs, sampled after 24 months of ibrutinib treatment. The CDR3 amino acid sequence is: CASSLGTGGVGFGYTF. At the DNA level, the sequence is TGTGCCAGCAGTCTCGGGACAGGGGGCGTTGGTTTTGGCTACACCTTC.